Described below is a single TCR beta chain sequence and its context. Antigen unknown. CDR1 KGHSH and CDR2 LQKENI come from the germline V gene. This CDR3 spans 16 amino acids. Reprocessing the 5' RACE reads, TCRdb reports a single entry for every CDR3 protein and omits DNA. This sample's clone table lists around 380,000 distinct CDR3 sequences. This entry comes from a study of monozygotic twins with inflammatory bowel disease. Overall study findings and caveats: People with IBD had fewer clonotypes in common with others than healthy twins did, especially with disease activity. A single strong clonotype or signal linked to IBD was not supported. Immunosuppressive treatments differing between patients may have added repertoire variability. Possibly reflecting limited power, no difference in repertoire similarity was found between concordant and discordant twins.

The sample taken for sequencing was blood. This chain links TRBV18 with TRBJ2-5. This TCR was recovered from a human donor with ulcerative colitis or Crohn's disease, or a healthy co-twin of an affected twin (not recorded which). CDR3: CASSPLKSVIQETQYF.